These 26 T cell receptor beta chains originate from one sample sequenced in a study of T cell responses to AZD1222 COVID-19 vaccine. Measured with immunoSEQ multiplex PCR; TCRdb has only the in-frame clones, and not every one. This sample yields under 150,000 clones, of which around 94% are seen a single time; about 1.6% belongs to the top ten. Sequencing was performed on peripheral blood, taken 28 days after the second AZD1222 dose. The receptors originated from an adult who received the AZD1222 COVID-19 vaccine.

The chain has TRBV5-1 and TRBJ1-1; tentatively, D is TRBD1 (6 bases). The CDR3 consists of 13 residues. Trimming removed 5 bases from V and 1 base from J, with 9 bases in between. The V gene's germline CDR1 is SGHRS and CDR2 YFSETQ. The CDR3, as DNA: TGCGCCAGCAGGGCGGGACAGAACACTGAAGCTTTCTTT. This sequence encodes CASRAGQNTEAFF.

The chain combines TRBV6-4 with TRBJ2-2; TRBD2 matches at 11 bases. V lost 4 bases and J lost 5; bases outside the gene matches: 3. Germline CDR1 is MRHNA and CDR2 is SNTAGT. CDR3 size: 15 residues. CDR3 sequence: CASSVLAGVTGELFF. The CDR3 nucleotides are TGTGCCAGCAGTGTACTAGCGGGAGTTACCGGGGAGCTGTTTTTT.

This clone was recorded a few times. This chain links TRBV10-3 with TRBJ2-7; D unclear. From germline, CDR1 is ENHRY and CDR2 SYGVKD. Trimming pared 0 bases from V and 2 bases from J, leaving 8 bases between. The length of the CDR3 is 14 residues. CDR3 amino acids: CAISESSTPYEQYF. CDR3 in DNA: TGTGCCATCAGTGAGTCATCTACTCCCTACGAGCAGTACTTC.

This clone was recorded once. The V gene is TRBV18, the J gene TRBJ1-3; unclear D gene. The CDR3 totals 14 residues. The germline gives CDR1 KGHSH, CDR2 LQKENI. Trimming took 2 bases from V and 0 from J, leaving 5 bases between them. The CDR3: CASSPDNSGNTIYF. The DNA for the CDR3 is TGTGCCAGCTCACCAGACAACTCTGGAAACACCATATATTTT.

J is TRBJ2-5 and V is TRBV12-5; D gene ambiguous. There are 16 residues in the CDR3. With 1 base removed from V and 0 bases from J, the gap between germline ends came to 12 bases. Germline V gene sequence: CDR1 LGHNT, CDR2 FRNRAP. DNA of the CDR3: TGTGCTAGTGGTTTGGCCGGTAACGGGTACCAAGAGACCCAGTACTTC. Encoded protein: CASGLAGNGYQETQYF.

The V gene is TRBV18, the J gene TRBJ2-3; no clear D. The V end was cut by 0 bases, the J end by 1 base, with 8 bases between. Germline CDR1 is KGHSH and CDR2 is LQKENI. The CDR3 is 15 residues long. The CDR3 region is CASSPPRQGTDTQYF. The CDR3 DNA follows: TGTGCCAGCTCACCACCAAGACAAGGCACAGATACGCAGTATTTT.

The chain joins TRBV7-3 to TRBJ1-1, with D tentatively TRBD1 (5 bases). Germline CDR1 reads SGHTA; CDR2 reads FQGTGA. The CDR3 sequence is 19 residues long. V lost 1 base, J lost 8 bases, and 29 bases lay in between. CDR3: CASSLSPRDRSGRQSEAFF. The CDR3 region has the DNA TGTGCCAGCAGCTTAAGCCCCAGGGACCGCTCGGGTCGGCAATCAGAAGCTTTCTTT.

The CDR3 bases are TGTGCCAGCAGTCCGACCACAGGGCCCACGGGTGGCTACACCTTC. Translation: CASSPTTGPTGGYTF. V usage is TRBV6-5 and J usage is TRBJ1-2; D may be TRBD1 (6 bases). Germline loops: CDR1 MNHEY, CDR2 SVGAGI. Trimming shortened V by 5 bases and J by 7 bases, and 20 bases separated the two germline ends. The CDR3 contains 15 residues.

The chain joins TRBV7-8 to TRBJ2-1; 11 bases are a match to TRBD2. The CDR3 is 16 residues long. V gave up 5 bases and J gave up 7 bases; unmatched junction bases: 10. CDR1 and CDR2 (germline): SGHVS, FQNEAQ. The CDR3 here is CASSLPTSGDRNEQFF. In nucleotides, the CDR3 is TGTGCCAGCAGCCTTCCGACTAGCGGGGACAGGAATGAGCAGTTCTTC.

This rearrangement joins TRBV28 to TRBJ2-1; D may be TRBD2 (6 bases). CDR1 and CDR2 from the germline V gene are MDHEN and SYDVKM. This CDR3 comprises 16 residues. Trimming shortened V by 1 base and J by 7 bases, and 17 bases separated the two germline ends. This chain's CDR3 is CASSLSRGGVWNEQFF. The CDR3 DNA sequence: TGTGCCAGCAGTTTATCCCGAGGAGGGGTATGGAATGAGCAGTTCTTC. Together with reference TRBV28 and TRBJ2-1, the CDR3 gives the full variable domain: DVKVTQSSRYLVKRTGEKVFLECVQDMDHENMFWYRQDPGLGLRLIYFSYDVKMKEKGDIPEGYSVSREKKERFSLILESASTNQTSMYLCASSLSRGGVWNEQFFGPGTRLTVL.

The CDR3 reads CASSSPTGGETQYF. CDR3 coding DNA: TGTGCCAGCTCATCTCCTACTGGGGGAGAGACCCAGTACTTC. The V call is TRBV18, the J call TRBJ2-5; the D call may be TRBD1 or TRBD2 (5 bases each). The germline gives CDR1 KGHSH, CDR2 LQKENI. Deletions cut 5 bases from V and 4 bases from J, with 14 bases between. This CDR3 is 14 amino acids long.

The J gene is TRBJ2-1, the V gene TRBV19; 7 bases map to TRBD2. This CDR3 comprises 15 residues. After removal of 6 bases from V and 0 bases from J, the junction contained 5 bases not matched to a gene. Germline CDR1 and CDR2: LNHDA and SQIVND (reference sequence). The CDR3: CASSVASGSYNEQFF. CDR3 sequence (DNA): TGTGCCAGTAGCGTCGCTAGCGGCTCCTACAATGAGCAGTTCTTC.

This clone was observed a single time. The genes are TRBV7-9 and TRBJ1-3; possible D gene TRBD1, 6 bases. Trimming took 3 bases from V and 4 from J, leaving 16 bases between them. The CDR3 runs 16 residues. The germline V gene encodes CDR1 SEHNR and CDR2 FQNEAQ (reference sequence). In DNA, the CDR3 is TGTGCCAGCAGCTTCACTGCAGGGGCCTCCGGAAACACCATATATTTT. Amino acids: CASSFTAGASGNTIYF.

J is TRBJ2-7 and V is TRBV9, with 7 bases aligning to TRBD2. The CDR3 length is 16 residues. CDR1 and CDR2 from the germline V gene are SGDLS and YYNGEE. After removal of 4 bases from V and 4 bases from J, the junction contained 14 bases not matched to a gene. The DNA of the CDR3 is TGTGCCAGCAGCCCCTCCTACGGACTAGACAATTACGAGCAGTACTTC. Translation: CASSPSYGLDNYEQYF.

The chain carries TRBV28 and TRBJ2-7, with D unresolved. Trimming pared 7 bases from V and 2 bases from J, leaving 9 bases between. The CDR3 is 12 amino acids. Germline CDR1 reads MDHEN; CDR2 reads SYDVKM. CDR3: CASTRRAYEQYF. The CDR3 nucleotides read TGTGCCAGCACAAGGCGCGCCTACGAGCAGTACTTC.

This chain joins TRBV28 and TRBJ1-5, with D maybe TRBD1 (6 bases). Per the germline V gene, CDR1 is MDHEN and CDR2 is SYDVKM. V was clipped by 6 bases and J by 6 bases, with 12 bases between them. CDR3 length equals 13 residues. The CDR3 DNA is TGTGCCAGCAGGGCACAGGGATCTCAGCCCCAGCATTTT. Translation gives CASRAQGSQPQHF.

The rearrangement links TRBV6-5 to TRBJ2-1, with 7 nucleotides matching TRBD1. This CDR3 has 15 residues. The germline CDR1 and CDR2 sequences are MNHEY and SVGAGI. The trim removed 6 bases at V and 3 bases at J, leaving 8 bases unmatched. The CDR3, as DNA: TGTGCCAGCAGACCTGTCGGACAGGACTACAATGAGCAGTTCTTC. Translation gives CASRPVGQDYNEQFF.

The CDR3 DNA reads TGTGCCACCAGCGGTCAAGGGGGGAGTAACGAGCAGTACTTC. It specifies CATSGQGGSNEQYF. The chain employs TRBV15 and TRBJ2-7, with D possibly being TRBD1 or TRBD2 (6 bases each). V was clipped by 5 bases and J by 5 bases, with 16 bases between them. This CDR3 is built from 14 residues. In germline, CDR1 is LNHNV, CDR2 YYDKDF (reference sequence).

The chain links TRBV15 to TRBJ2-7; 9 bases fit TRBD1. V was pared by 5 bases and J by 2 bases, with 4 bases of the junction left unmatched. The CDR3 is 14 residues long. Germline V gene sequence: CDR1 LNHNV, CDR2 YYDKDF (reference sequence). CDR3 sequence reads: CATSSRQGAYEQYF. The CDR3 coding sequence is TGTGCCACCAGCTCCCGACAGGGGGCCTACGAGCAGTACTTC.

This sequence joins TRBV7-2 and TRBJ2-7, with TRBD2 as a possible D gene (5 bases). Germline V gene sequence: CDR1 SGHTA, CDR2 FQGNSA. The CDR3 consists of 16 residues. Trimming took 0 bases from V and 0 from J, leaving 12 bases between them. The CDR3, as DNA: TGTGCCAGCAGCTTAGCGGTGGGAGACCCCTCCTACGAGCAGTACTTC. It translates to CASSLAVGDPSYEQYF.

The chain carries TRBV28 and TRBJ2-7; tentatively, D is TRBD2 (6 bases). The germline V and J ends were trimmed by 6 bases and 5 bases, with 14 bases remaining between them. The CDR3 totals 13 residues. Germline V gene lookup returns CDR1 MDHEN and CDR2 SYDVKM. The CDR3 loop reads CASSAGGEDEQYF. The DNA of the CDR3 is TGTGCCAGCAGCGCCGGGGGTGAGGACGAGCAGTACTTC.

The chain combines TRBV30 with TRBJ2-7; D remains ambiguous. Trimming cost V 0 bases and J 0 bases, with 9 bases left between them. Germline V lookup: CDR1 GTSNPN, CDR2 SVGIG (reference sequence). The CDR3 totals 14 residues. CDR3 DNA sequence: TGTGCCTGGAGTGTCGGATGGAACTCCTACGAGCAGTACTTC. Translated: CAWSVGWNSYEQYF.

The V gene is TRBV5-4, the J gene TRBJ2-7; 7 bases align to TRBD1. The germline gives CDR1 SGHNT, CDR2 YYREEE (reference sequence). The V gene end was trimmed by 4 bases and the J gene end by 3 bases; junction bases not matched to a gene: 10. There are 15 residues in the CDR3. The CDR3 coding sequence is TGTGCCAGCAGCCCAACTGGGACAGCTAACTACGAGCAGTACTTC. The encoded protein is CASSPTGTANYEQYF.

This clone was picked up one time. The chain couples TRBV21-1 to TRBJ2-7; TRBD2 reflects the table's D call only, with no check against the DNA. TRBV21-1 is tagged as a pseudogene. The CDR3 is 17 residues long. As DNA, the CDR3 is TGTGCCAGCAGCAGCACCATACTACCCACCTTAACCTACGAGCAGTACTTC. Translation gives CASSSTILPTLTYEQYF.

The chain links TRBV7-9 to TRBJ1-1; D is perhaps TRBD1 (5 bases). V shed 2 bases and J shed 4 bases, with 17 bases lying between them. Germline loops: CDR1 SEHNR, CDR2 FQNEAQ (reference sequence). This CDR3 is built from 16 residues. The CDR3 here is CASSLNLRQSGTEAFF. For the CDR3, the DNA is TGTGCCAGCAGCTTAAACCTCCGACAGTCCGGCACTGAAGCTTTCTTT.

The chain combines TRBV3-1 (or the pseudogene TRBV3-2) with TRBJ2-2, with 8 bases matching TRBD2. Trimming removed 0 bases from V and 8 bases from J; junction bases left unmatched: 2. Looked up from germline, CDR1 is LGHDT and CDR2 is YNNKEL (reference sequence). This CDR3 comprises 14 residues. The CDR3 DNA reads as TGTGCCAGCAGCCAAGACGGGAGGGCGGGGGAGCTGTTTTTT. It codes for CASSQDGRAGELFF.